This TCR beta chain originates from a study of control samples from healthy donors and cancer patients (dated by TCRdb to the early 2020s). Note on this clone: Its specific antigen is unknown. No qualities accompany the bases; no much larger clone lies one base away.

The library was built by means of the immunoSEQ multiplex PCR assay. Sourced from immuneACCESS, this table was stored by TCRdb with only in-frame sequences that have V and J called. A share of the clones is absent; for the studies checked, an unresolved V gene accounts for under half, and the remainder has no known explanation. The sample table shows 96,000 or so clones, and just over 90% are seen once. Together, the top ten hold approximately 7.6% of the sample. This TCR derives from a man aged 18 to 30 in good health. Sequenced sample: blood.

In nucleotides, the sequence is TGTGCCAGCAGCCGGGCGAGAGGGAACACTGAAGCTTTCTTT. This encodes CASSRARGNTEAFF. The V and J genes are TRBV13 and TRBJ1-1; no D gene can be assigned with confidence. V is reduced by 5 bases and J by 1 base, leaving a spacing of 11 bases between them. The CDR3, cysteine through phenylalanine, is 14 amino acids long. Left in the record is the CDR3 DNA by itself, 42 bases read in frame from the first base. CDR1 and CDR2 (PRHDT, FYEKMQ) derive from the germline V gene (reference sequence). The variable domain in full, with residues beyond the CDR3 obtained from the reference TRBV13 and TRBJ1-1 genes, is AAGVIQSPRHLIKEKRETATLKCYPIPRHDTVYWYQQGPGQDPQFLISFYEKMQSDKGSIPDRFSAQQFSDYHSELNMSSLELGDSALYFCASSRARGNTEAFFGQGTRLTVV.